A single TCR beta chain is shown here with its context. Patients underwent thyroid surgery, and none had received any treatment before it. The sample belongs to a study of metastatic and nonmetastatic thyroid tumors. Trimming removed 5 bases from V and 5 bases from J; junction bases left unmatched: 6. The germline gives CDR1 MNHNS, CDR2 SASEGT. The CDR3 sequence is 15 residues long. TCRdb re-called clones from the PCR reads using MiXCR. The table includes some 33,000 clones, over 12% detected once. This receptor was obtained from a male donor with papillary thyroid cancer or a benign thyroid nodule (not recorded which). Some clones in this sample may be carry-over from other donors' samples. The specimen was blood. V usage is TRBV6-1 and J usage is TRBJ2-1, with 10 bases identical to TRBD1. CDR3 in amino acids: CASSTGTGEDNEQFF. The CDR3 nucleotides read TGTGCCAGCAGTACCGGGACAGGGGAAGACAATGAGCAGTTCTTC.